Listed below are T cell receptor beta chains from one sample, sequenced in a study of T cell repertoires in cytomegalovirus infection. No antigen is known for these receptors. One entry per CDR3 protein results from TCRdb running MiXCR on the reads. The sample holds 110,000 to 150,000 distinct CDR3 sequences, 32% seen once. Sample: CD8+ T cells from cultured PBMCs, taken from culture after CMV antigen stimulation. The receptors come from a human donor in good health (CMV status not recorded). Some clones in this sample may be carry-over from other donors' samples. The CDR3 runs from the conserved cysteine through the conserved F or W. D genes are given only for firm matches. Clone sizes are given selectively: once, few, many, or a class where the clone is expanded.

>TRBJ1-1|NA|TRBV19|NA
TGTGCCAGTAGTAGGGGGCACACTGAAGCTTTCTTT
CASSRGHTEAFF
>TRBJ2-5|NA|TRBV2|NA
TGTGCCAGCAGGCTGAAAGGACGGCAAGAGACCCAGTACTTC
CASRLKGRQETQYF
>TRBJ1-4|NA|TRBV7-9|many
TGTGCCAGCAGCTCCTCCGAGGGCTTTAATGAAAAACTGTTTTTT
CASSSSEGFNEKLFF
>TRBJ1-4|NA|TRBV20-1|few
TGCAGTGCTAGAGTAGAGGGCACAAATGAAAAACTGTTTTTT
CSARVEGTNEKLFF
>TRBJ2-3|TRBD2|TRBV6-5|NA
TGTGCCAGCAGTTACTCGACCAGCGGGGGCACAGATACGCAGTATTTT
CASSYSTSGGTDTQYF
>TRBJ1-2|NA|TRBV20-1|NA
TGCAGTGCTAGAGTGGTGTCAGGGGTTGGCTACACCTTC
CSARVVSGVGYTF
>TRBJ2-2|NA|TRBV7-8|many
TGTGCCAGCAGCTTAGATTTCACGGGGGTCAGAGCGAACACCGGGGAGCTGTTTTTT
CASSLDFTGVRANTGELFF
>TRBJ2-1|NA|TRBV12-3/TRBV12-4|many
TGTGCCAGCAGTAGAGAGACAGGAACCTACAATGAGCAGTTCTTC
CASSRETGTYNEQFF
>TRBJ1-2|NA|TRBV7-9|many
TGTGCCAGCAGCTTCCCGACCGGTGCCTATGGCTACACCTTC
CASSFPTGAYGYTF
>TRBJ2-6|NA|TRBV12-3/TRBV12-4|few
TGTGCCAGCAAGGTTGCGCCGGGGGCCAACGTCCTGACTTTC
CASKVAPGANVLTF
>TRBJ2-7|NA|TRBV19|few
TGTGCCAGTAGTACCAACATGGAGCAGTACTTC
CASSTNMEQYF
>TRBJ1-2|NA|TRBV7-9|NA
TGTGCCAGCAGTACTACCGGGACAAGTTATGGCTACACCTTC
CASSTTGTSYGYTF
>TRBJ1-1|TRBD1|TRBV4-1|few
TGCGCCAGCAGCCAAGCCTTACAGGGGGGAACTGAAGCTTTCTTT
CASSQALQGGTEAFF
>TRBJ1-1|NA|TRBV7-6|NA
TGTGCCAGCAGCCCAGGGACCTACACTGAAGCTTTCTTT
CASSPGTYTEAFF
>TRBJ1-2|NA|TRBV4-1|NA
TGCGCCAGCAGCCAAGAAGTTGAGTCGCTCTATGGCTACACCTTC
CASSQEVESLYGYTF
>TRBJ1-1|NA|TRBV7-2|few
TGTGCCAGCAGCTTTGAGATAATGAACACTGAAGCTTTCTTT
CASSFEIMNTEAFF
>TRBJ1-2|TRBD1|TRBV29-1|NA
TGCAGCGTTGAGGGGACAGGGGAAACTTATGGCTACACCTTC
CSVEGTGETYGYTF
>TRBJ2-1|TRBD1|TRBV6-1|NA
TGTGCCAGCAGTGAAGAAGGGGGACAGATTTACAATGAGCAGTTCTTC
CASSEEGGQIYNEQFF
>TRBJ2-1|TRBD2|TRBV19|once
TGTGCCAGTACTGTAGCGGGGGGGCACAATGAGCAGTTCTTC
CASTVAGGHNEQFF
>TRBJ1-6|NA|TRBV7-2|NA
TGTGCCAGCAGCTTCACAAACAGGGACTATAATTCACCCCTCCACTTT
CASSFTNRDYNSPLHF
>TRBJ2-1|NA|TRBV7-6|many
TGTGCCAGCAGCTTAGACGGCGCTTCCTACAATGAGCAGTTCTTC
CASSLDGASYNEQFF
>TRBJ1-2|TRBD1|TRBV24-1|NA
TGTGCCACCAGTGGTCATTCTGCTATCGGGACAGCCTCCTATGGCTACACCTTC
CATSGHSAIGTASYGYTF
>TRBJ2-1|NA|TRBV27|few
TGTGCCAGCATCTCGGGGAATAGCGCATTTAATGAGCAGTTCTTC
CASISGNSAFNEQFF
>TRBJ1-5|NA|TRBV27|NA
TGTGCCAGCACCTTAGGGACTCTAATCTACTATAGCAATCAGCCCCAGCATTTT
CASTLGTLIYYSNQPQHF
>TRBJ2-7|TRBD1|TRBV14|many
TGTGCCAGCAGCTCCCTTCCGGACAGGTGGTACTTC
CASSSLPDRWYF
>TRBJ2-7|TRBD1|TRBV19|NA
TGTGCCAGTAGTATATCTATCGGGACAGGGGTTTACGAGCAGTACTTC
CASSISIGTGVYEQYF
>TRBJ1-4|NA|TRBV12-3/TRBV12-4|NA
TGTGCCAGCAGTTTGGGACGGGAGAATGAAAAACTGTTTTTT
CASSLGRENEKLFF
>TRBJ2-3|TRBD2|TRBV19|NA
TGTGCCAGTAGTACCAGGACTAGCGGGGTGTACACAGATACGCAGTATTTT
CASSTRTSGVYTDTQYF
>TRBJ2-7|NA|TRBV6-8|NA
TGTGCCAGCAGGGGATACCCGGACGGAACCTACGAGCAGTACTTC
CASRGYPDGTYEQYF
>TRBJ2-1|TRBD1|TRBV15|NA
TGTGCCACCAGCAGAGCAAGGACAGGGGTGGGTGGTGAGCAGTTCTTC
CATSRARTGVGGEQFF
>TRBJ2-1|TRBD2|TRBV19|few
TGTGCCACCAGACCGGGACTAGCGGGGGGGGGTTACAATGAGCAGTTCTTC
CATRPGLAGGGYNEQFF
>TRBJ2-2|NA|TRBV7-8|few
TGTGCCAGCAGCTTAGTCGGGGGCGGCGGGGAGCTGTTTTTT
CASSLVGGGGELFF
>TRBJ1-1|TRBD1|TRBV12-3/TRBV12-4|few
TGTGCCAGCAGTTCACAGGGGGGGGAAGCTTTCTTT
CASSSQGGEAFF
>TRBJ2-7|TRBD2|TRBV4-1|NA
TGCGCCAGCAGCCCCGGGGGTAGCGGGATAGTTTGGGGCTTGCACGAGCAGTACTTC
CASSPGGSGIVWGLHEQYF
>TRBJ2-1|TRBD1|TRBV12-5|NA
TGTGCTAGTGGGTTGGATCTTACAGGGGGCGTCTACAATGAGCAGTTCTTC
CASGLDLTGGVYNEQFF
>TRBJ2-7|TRBD1|TRBV12-3/TRBV12-4|NA
TGTGCCAGCACCCCGGGACAGTCGTACGAGCAGTACTTC
CASTPGQSYEQYF
>TRBJ2-7|NA|TRBV7-6|few
TGTGCCAGCAGCCCATATGGGGGGGCCTCCTACGAGCAGTACTTC
CASSPYGGASYEQYF
>TRBJ1-4|NA|TRBV7-4|NA
TGTGCCAGCAGCCATAGTGAAGAAAAACTGTTTTTT
CASSHSEEKLFF
>TRBJ2-6|NA|TRBV9|NA
TGTGCCAGCAGCGTAGTAGAAGAAAACTCTGGGGCCAACGTCCTGACTTTC
CASSVVEENSGANVLTF
>TRBJ1-1|NA|TRBV6-1|NA
TGTGCCAGCCAAGTCTCGAACACTGAAGCTTTCTTT
CASQVSNTEAFF
>TRBJ2-1|TRBD2|TRBV6-5|many
TGTGCCAGCAGTTACGGCGGGGGAGGAGGGGATGAGCAGTTCTTC
CASSYGGGGGDEQFF
>TRBJ2-7|NA|TRBV11-2|NA
TGTGCCAGCAGCTTAGTCGGCAGTTCCTCCTACGAGCAGTACTTC
CASSLVGSSSYEQYF
>TRBJ1-3|NA|TRBV7-8|NA
TGTGCCAGCAGCTTAGCCGTTACCTCGGGAAACACCATATATTTT
CASSLAVTSGNTIYF
>TRBJ1-2|NA|TRBV20-1|NA
TGCAGTGCTAAAGGGGACCCTTTCGCTAACTATGGCTACACCTTC
CSAKGDPFANYGYTF
>TRBJ2-3|TRBD2|TRBV12-3/TRBV12-4|NA
TGTGCCAGCTACAACTACCTCCCCGCGGGGGGCACAGATACGCAGTATTTT
CASYNYLPAGGTDTQYF
>TRBJ2-5|NA|TRBV12-3/TRBV12-4|few
TGTGCCAGCAGTGAAGACAGAGGGGAGACCCAGTACTTC
CASSEDRGETQYF
>TRBJ2-1|TRBD2|TRBV29-1|few
TGCAGCGTTGAAGATTTGGGACTAGCGGGAAATGAGCAGTTCTTC
CSVEDLGLAGNEQFF
>TRBJ2-5|TRBD1|TRBV4-1|NA
TGCGCCAGCAGCCTGACAGGGGGTTACTGGGAGACCCAGTACTTC
CASSLTGGYWETQYF
>TRBJ2-1|NA|TRBV28|many
TGTGCCAGCAGTTTAAGGCCGGACAGAAGCTCCTACAATGAGCAGTTCTTC
CASSLRPDRSSYNEQFF
>TRBJ1-2|TRBD1|TRBV9|NA
TGTGCCAGCAGCGTAGGACAGGGGAAAGGCTACACCTTC
CASSVGQGKGYTF
>TRBJ1-4|TRBD1|TRBV28|NA
TGTGCCAGCAGGTGGACAGGTGAAAAACTGTTTTTT
CASRWTGEKLFF
>TRBJ1-5|NA|TRBV5-4|many
TGTGCCAGCAGCTTGGCGGGTCAGCCCCAGCATTTT
CASSLAGQPQHF
>TRBJ1-1|NA|TRBV7-9|few
TGTGCCAGCAGCTTTGACCCCACTGAAGCTTTCTTT
CASSFDPTEAFF
>TRBJ2-7|NA|TRBV6-2/TRBV6-3|NA
TGTGCCAGCAGTTCCTCAAATAACTACGAGCAGTACTTC
CASSSSNNYEQYF
>TRBJ1-1|NA|TRBV27|NA
TGTGCCAGCAGTTTGGCCCCCAGTGGCACTGAAGCTTTCTTT
CASSLAPSGTEAFF
>TRBJ1-1|NA|TRBV27|NA
TGTGCCAGCAGTCACCCCGGGACCGAGAAAGCTTTCTTT
CASSHPGTEKAFF